This TCR beta chain was captured by sequencing in a study of blood T cells in healthy people across ages. Study results and caveats: Changes seen in expanded clonotypes were possibly confounded by donor CMV status left unknown. Relative to aged donors, long-lived donors carried more naive CD4+ cells and displayed higher diversity. Naive and antigen-experienced cells were not separated, limiting conclusive comparison.

Through a sample-barcoded 5' primer and a J-beta primer mix, a second PCR was run for roughly 7 to 11 cycles. The template-switch adaptor, which had 12 random nucleotides, put a tag on each cDNA molecule. TCRdb independently ran MiXCR on the 5' RACE reads; one entry per CDR3 protein. The sample shows approximately 760,000 distinct CDR3 sequences, around 25% of them seen only once. About this clonotype itself: Its antigen is undetermined.

Germline V CDR1 and CDR2: SGHTA, FQGNSA. This CDR3 region has 15 residues. Trimming removed 3 bases from V and 6 bases from J, with 17 bases in between. These same data were also listed under a study on T cells of mothers and their children.

This sequence was found in a boy aged 10-17 years in good health. Sequencing was done on a sample of blood. This chain uses TRBV7-2 with TRBJ1-2, with D possibly matching TRBD1 (6 bases). The CDR3, as DNA: TGTGCCAGCAGCTTGAAAATTGGGGGGGCCGATGGCTACACCTTC. This gives the protein CASSLKIGGADGYTF.